This T cell receptor beta chain was captured by sequencing in a study of blood T cell repertoires in COVID-19. Study in general: The United States, Italy and Spain were the sources of the acute and convalescent COVID-19 samples.

The CDR3 has 14 residues. The germline V gene encodes CDR1 LNHDA and CDR2 SQIVND (reference sequence). Trimming cost V 7 bases and J 1 base, with 11 bases left between them. Clones were sequenced by immunoSEQ multiplex PCR, and TCRdb holds only the in-frame ones, with some missing. The table has about 120,000 clones, around 81% seen once. The chain recombines TRBV19 with TRBJ1-5; tentatively, D is TRBD1 (6 bases). This receptor was taken from a man aged 55 to 70 with acute or convalescent COVID-19. Input material: peripheral blood. CDR3 sequence reads: CASKNRESNQPQHF. CDR3 DNA: TGTGCCAGTAAGAACAGGGAAAGCAATCAGCCCCAGCATTTT.